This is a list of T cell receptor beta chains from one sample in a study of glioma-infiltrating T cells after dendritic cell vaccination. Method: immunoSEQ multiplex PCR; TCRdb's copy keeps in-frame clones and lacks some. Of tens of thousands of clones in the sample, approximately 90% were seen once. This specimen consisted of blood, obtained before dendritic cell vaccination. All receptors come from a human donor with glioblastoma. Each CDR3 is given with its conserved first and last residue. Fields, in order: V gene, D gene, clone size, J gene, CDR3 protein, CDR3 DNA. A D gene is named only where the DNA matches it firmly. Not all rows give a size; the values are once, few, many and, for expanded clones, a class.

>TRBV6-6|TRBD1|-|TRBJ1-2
CALSRQGNSIGYTF
TGTGCCTTGTCCCGACAGGGGAATAGTATTGGCTACACCTTC
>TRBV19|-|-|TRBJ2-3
CASSRESDFTDTQYF
TGTGCCAGTAGTAGAGAATCGGACTTTACAGATACGCAGTATTTT
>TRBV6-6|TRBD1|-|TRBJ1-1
CASRIDRVLMDTEAFF
TGTGCCAGCAGGATCGACAGGGTGCTTATGGACACTGAAGCTTTCTTT
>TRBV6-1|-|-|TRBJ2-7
CASSETRETEQYF
TGTGCCAGCAGTGAAACTCGGGAGACCGAGCAGTACTTC
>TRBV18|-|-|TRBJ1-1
CASSFQEGGTEAFF
TGTGCCAGCTCATTCCAAGAGGGCGGCACTGAAGCTTTCTTT
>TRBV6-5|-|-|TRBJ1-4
CASSYLGASEKLFF
TGTGCCAGCAGTTACTTGGGCGCGTCGGAAAAACTGTTTTTT
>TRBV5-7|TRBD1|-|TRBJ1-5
CASPGTGDQPQHF
TGTGCCAGCCCAGGGACAGGGGATCAGCCCCAGCATTTT
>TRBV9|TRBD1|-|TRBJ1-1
CADRVNTEAFF
TGTGCAGACAGGGTAAACACTGAAGCTTTCTTT
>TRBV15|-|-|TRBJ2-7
CATSRDYRLSYEQYF
TGTGCCACCAGCAGAGATTACAGGCTCTCCTACGAGCAGTACTTC
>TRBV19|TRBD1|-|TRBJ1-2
CASSGTGGAYGYTF
TGTGCCAGTAGCGGGACAGGGGGCGCGTATGGCTACACCTTC
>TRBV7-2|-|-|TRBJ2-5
CASSLLRTQYF
TGTGCCAGCAGCTTACTGCGGACCCAGTACTTC
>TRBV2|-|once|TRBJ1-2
CASSSVRANYGYTF
TGTGCCAGCAGCTCCGTTCGGGCTAACTATGGCTACACCTTC
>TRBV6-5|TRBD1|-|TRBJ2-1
CASSYSDRGGNEQFF
TGTGCCAGCAGTTATTCCGACAGGGGAGGCAATGAGCAGTTCTTC
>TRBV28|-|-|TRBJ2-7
CASVQSYEQYF
TGTGCCAGCGTACAGTCCTACGAGCAGTACTTC
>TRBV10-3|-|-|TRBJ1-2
CAISEITGGYTF
TGTGCCATCAGTGAGATTACCGGGGGCTACACCTTC
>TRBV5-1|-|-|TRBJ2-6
CASSTEGGANVLTF
TGCGCCAGCAGCACAGAAGGTGGGGCCAACGTCCTGACTTTC
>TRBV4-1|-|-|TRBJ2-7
CASSQQGSYEQYF
TGCGCCAGCAGCCAGCAGGGGTCCTACGAGCAGTACTTC
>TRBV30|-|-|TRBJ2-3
CAWGRRTDTQYF
TGTGCCTGGGGGAGGAGGACAGATACGCAGTATTTT
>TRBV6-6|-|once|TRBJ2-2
CASSEQGMAGELFF
TGTGCCAGCAGTGAGCAGGGGATGGCCGGGGAGCTGTTTTTT
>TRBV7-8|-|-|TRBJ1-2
CASSELRGNYGYTF
TGTGCCAGCAGCGAGCTCCGAGGGAACTATGGCTACACCTTC
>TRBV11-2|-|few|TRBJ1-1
CASSLPGHRRSMNTEAFF
TGTGCCAGCAGCTTACCGGGACACCGGAGGAGCATGAACACTGAAGCTTTCTTT
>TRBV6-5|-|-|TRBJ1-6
CASSLQGGNSPLHF
TGTGCCAGCAGTCTTCAAGGGGGAAATTCACCCCTCCACTTT
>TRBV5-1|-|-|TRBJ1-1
CASSLWGGTEAFF
TGCGCCAGCAGCTTATGGGGGGGGACTGAAGCTTTCTTT
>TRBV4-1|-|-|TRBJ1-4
CASSPREGQNEKLFF
TGCGCCAGCAGCCCGCGGGAGGGCCAAAATGAAAAACTGTTTTTT
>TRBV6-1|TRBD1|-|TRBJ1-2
CASSGGTGGYGYTF
TGTGCCAGCAGTGGTGGGACAGGGGGCTATGGCTACACCTTC
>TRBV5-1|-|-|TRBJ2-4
CASSADRAKNIQYF
TGCGCCAGCAGCGCCGACAGGGCCAAAAACATTCAGTACTTC
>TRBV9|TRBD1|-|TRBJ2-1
CASSPPGQHNEQFF
TGTGCCAGCAGCCCCCCGGGACAGCACAATGAGCAGTTCTTC
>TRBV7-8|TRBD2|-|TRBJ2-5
CASSGGRPGETQYF
TGTGCCAGCAGTGGCGGGAGGCCGGGGGAGACCCAGTACTTC
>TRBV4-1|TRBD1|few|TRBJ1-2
CASSQEAGGAYGYTF
TGCGCCAGCAGCCAAGAGGCAGGGGGCGCATATGGCTACACCTTC
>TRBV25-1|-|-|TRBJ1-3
CASSVLSFSGNTIYF
TGTGCCAGCAGCGTGCTATCCTTCTCTGGAAACACCATATATTTT
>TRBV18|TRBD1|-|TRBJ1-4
CASSPGQGWTNEKLFF
TGTGCCAGCTCACCTGGACAGGGGTGGACTAATGAAAAACTGTTTTTT
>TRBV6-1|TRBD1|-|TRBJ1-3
CASSERGPRNTIYF
TGTGCCAGCAGTGAAAGGGGGCCTAGAAACACCATATATTTT